This TCR beta chain emerged from a study of T cell responses to AZD1222 COVID-19 vaccine. General observations from the study: White British people made up most donors, females outnumbered males, and clonal diversity was possibly underestimated.

As concerns this clone: The antigen remains undetermined.

The CDR3 loop spans 13 amino acids. V lost 3 bases, J lost 1 base, and 6 bases lay in between. Germline CDR1 and CDR2: SEHNR and FQNEAQ (reference sequence). Some clones are missing from TCRdb's copy, which holds only in-frame ones; the method was immunoSEQ multiplex PCR. The sample comprises about 150,000 clones, about 88% of which are singletons, and roughly 2.9% rests with the top ten. The sample was peripheral blood, taken on day 0 of AZD1222 vaccination. The origin of this receptor is an adult in good health. The rearrangement joins TRBV7-9 to TRBJ1-1; TRBD1 is a possible D gene (6 bases). The CDR3 sequence: CASSLGANTEAFF. CDR3 DNA sequence: TGTGCCAGCAGCTTGGGGGCGAACACTGAAGCTTTCTTT.